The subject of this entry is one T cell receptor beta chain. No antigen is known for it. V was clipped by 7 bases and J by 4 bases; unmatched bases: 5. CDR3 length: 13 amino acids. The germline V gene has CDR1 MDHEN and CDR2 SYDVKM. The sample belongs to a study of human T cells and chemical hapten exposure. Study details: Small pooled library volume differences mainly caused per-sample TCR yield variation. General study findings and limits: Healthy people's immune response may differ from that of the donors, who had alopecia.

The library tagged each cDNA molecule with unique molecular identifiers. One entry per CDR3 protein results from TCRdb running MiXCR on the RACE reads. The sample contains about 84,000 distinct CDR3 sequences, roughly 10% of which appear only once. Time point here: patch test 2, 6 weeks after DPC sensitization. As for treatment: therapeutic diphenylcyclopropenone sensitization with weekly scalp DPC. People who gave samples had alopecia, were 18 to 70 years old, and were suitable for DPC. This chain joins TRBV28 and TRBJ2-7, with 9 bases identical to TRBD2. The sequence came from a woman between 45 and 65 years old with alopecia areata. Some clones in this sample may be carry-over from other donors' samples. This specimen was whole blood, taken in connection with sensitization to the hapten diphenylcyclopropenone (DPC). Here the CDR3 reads CASKTGLAYEQYF. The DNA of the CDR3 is TGTGCCAGCAAAACTGGACTAGCGTACGAGCAGTACTTC. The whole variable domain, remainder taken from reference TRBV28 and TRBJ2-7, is DVKVTQSSRYLVKRTGEKVFLECVQDMDHENMFWYRQDPGLGLRLIYFSYDVKMKEKGDIPEGYSVSREKKERFSLILESASTNQTSMYLCASKTGLAYEQYFGPGTRLTVT.